This entry features one T cell receptor (beta chain) sequence. The target of this receptor is not known. It has no much larger one-base neighbor in the sample; base qualities were not kept. Systemically healthy Caucasian individuals from Russia, 35 to 50 in total and aged roughly 6 to 100 years, were included as donors. Ten milliliters of peripheral blood were drawn from each donor into EDTA-treated Vacutainer tubes. Ficoll-Paque density-gradient centrifugation was used to isolate PBMCs, with at least 6.5 million per sample. Total RNA, at least 5 micrograms per sample, was extracted from PBMCs with Trizol reagent. The percentages of naive CD45RAhigh/CD27high T cells were determined by flow cytometry on a PBMC aliquot from every donor. The protocol used for the library was 5' RACE. Sequencer: Illumina HiSeq 2500. A second PCR of roughly 7 to 11 cycles was performed with a sample-barcoded 5' primer and a J-beta primer mix. Each TCR beta cDNA molecule received a unique molecular identifier from a template-switch 5' adaptor carrying 12 random nucleotides. At least 3 million CDR3-containing paired-end reads were obtained from each sample. First-strand cDNA synthesis was performed from all RNA using the Mint cDNA synthesis kit, with priming by a TRBC-specific oligonucleotide. Following uracil-DNA glycosylase treatment, a first 18-cycle PCR with universal primers M1SS and BC2_uni_R was performed on all cDNA. In the authors' own workflow: Each sample was normalized by randomly selecting 1 million high-quality reads, each carrying a distinct molecular identifier. Instead of being binned into consensus sequences, reads with shared molecular identifiers were discarded. MiTCR, set to a Q25 quality threshold and the strictest error-elimination algorithm, was used for CDR3 identification, clonotype clustering and error correction. A nonparametric unseen species model using Euler transformation provided a lower-bound estimate of total TCR beta diversity. The public reads were reprocessed in TCRdb via fastp at Q25 and MiXCR, keeping in-frame beta chains. Records with the same CDR3 protein are collapsed into one entry carrying the most frequent genes and DNA. These V and J calls rely on TCRdb rather than the paper's analysis. Within this sample are 600,000 to 650,000 distinct CDR3 sequences, with roughly 50% of them counted one time only. Of the sample, over 35% is held by the ten largest clones.

These data are taken from a study of blood T cells in healthy people across ages (dated by TCRdb to 2014 to 2015). In terms of the full investigation: Template switching captured roughly one uniquely barcoded TCR beta cDNA molecule per two T cells in model experiments. The study measured age-related changes in TCR beta repertoire diversity using deep sequencing normalized with unique cDNA molecular identifiers. Four age groups were formed from the donors: young (average roughly 16 years), middle-aged (approximately 42), aged (around 62) and long-lived (82). Donors of different ages were randomly distributed across sequencing lanes to avoid experimental bias. For two donors (one aged 18 to 30 and one aged 80 or older), the study analyzed two additional independent replicas of 1 million unique cDNA reads from the same blood draw.

The investigation overall reported the following: Estimates of total diversity from one million sequenced T cells were regarded as lower bounds and underestimates. Because profiling used bulk unsorted PBMCs, naive and antigen-experienced compartments could not be compared conclusively. Compared with the aged group, the long-lived group had more naive CD4+ T cells, fewer expanded clones and increased TCR diversity, suggesting age selection. Observed TCR beta diversity per million T cells fell roughly linearly with age, and a significant reduction was already apparent by age around 40. Because donor CMV infection status was unknown, age-related changes in expanded clonotypes were potentially confounded. There was a strong correlation between observed TCR beta diversity and the percentage of naive T cells measured by flow cytometry.

Trimming accounts for 6 bases at V and 2 bases at J, while the number of junction bases matched to no gene is 3. The CDR3, from cysteine to phenylalanine, totals 13 residues. CDR3 DNA only is kept here, 39 bases in frame from base 1. Looking up the germline V gene yields CDR1 MNHEY and CDR2 SVGEGT. Material: blood. This chain joins TRBV6-2 or TRBV6-3 to TRBJ2-5, with TRBD2 matching 7 junction bases. This receptor was identified in a man aged 55 to 70 in good health. The DNA sequence follows: TGTGCCAGCAGGAACGGGGGGCAAGAGACCCAGTACTTC. Its protein reads: CASRNGGQETQYF.